This passage covers 8 T cell receptor beta chains from one sample sequenced in a study of shared clonotypes between healthy human individuals. Clones were read by immunoSEQ multiplex PCR, and TCRdb kept only the in-frame ones, dropping some. The sample records millions of clones, 90% to 95% being singletons. The sequenced sample consisted of naive CD4+ T cells sorted from blood. Subset in this sample: CD45RA+ positively selected. These receptors were taken from a man aged 18-30 years in good health.

The J gene is TRBJ1-6, the V gene TRBV27; D not resolved. Trimming removed 2 bases at V and 9 bases at J, with 11 bases between. Germline CDR1 and CDR2: MNHEY and SMNVEV (reference sequence). This CDR3 comprises 14 residues. CDR3 in amino acids: CASSLTRQSSPLHF. DNA of the CDR3: TGTGCCAGCAGTTTAACCAGGCAGAGTTCACCCCTCCACTTT.

The chain links TRBV6-5 to TRBJ2-4; 10 nucleotides line up with TRBD2. The J segment lost 6 bases and the V segment lost 3 bases, leaving 5 bases of the junction unmatched. This CDR3 is built from 15 residues. Per the germline V gene, CDR1 is MNHEY and CDR2 is SVGAGI. CDR3 loop: CASSYRPSGRNIQYF. Here the CDR3 DNA reads TGTGCCAGCAGTTATCGCCCTAGCGGGAGAAACATTCAGTACTTC.

The chain carries TRBV25-1 and TRBJ1-1; D gene uncertain. V dropped 2 bases and J dropped 5 bases, with 18 bases sitting between them. Germline V gives CDR1 MGHDK, CDR2 SYGVNS. The CDR3 extends over 16 amino acids. CDR3 loop: CASSEGYGRGVTEAFF. The CDR3 bases are TGTGCCAGCAGTGAAGGATATGGCCGCGGGGTAACTGAAGCTTTCTTT.

V and J are TRBV19 and TRBJ1-6; 7 bases are a match to TRBD1. Trimming took 2 bases from V and 8 from J; bases not matched to a gene: 6. Germline CDR1 is LNHDA and CDR2 is SQIVND (reference sequence). The CDR3 is made up of 15 amino acids. The DNA for the CDR3 is TGTGCCAGTAGTATACAAGGGACAGAGGATTCACCCCTCCACTTT. Its translation is CASSIQGTEDSPLHF.

The chain carries TRBV11-2 and TRBJ2-3; the D gene is possibly TRBD1 (6 bases). Germline V gene lookup returns CDR1 SGHAT and CDR2 FQNNGV. The V gene lost 4 bases and the J gene lost 3 bases, with 17 bases spanning the gap. The CDR3 is 16 amino acids. The CDR3 spells CASSSRNRDGTDTQYF. CDR3 sequence (DNA): TGTGCCAGCAGCTCAAGGAACAGGGATGGTACAGATACGCAGTATTTT.

J is TRBJ1-2 and V is TRBV11-2; D possibly corresponds to TRBD1 (6 bases). The CDR3 length is 18 residues. Germline V gene sequence: CDR1 SGHAT, CDR2 FQNNGV. Trimming took 5 bases from V and 4 from J, leaving 26 bases between them. CDR3 in DNA: TGTGCCAGCAGCAGCCCCCTTCGCGTGAAGGACAGCCCCTATGGCTACACCTTC. Its translation: CASSSPLRVKDSPYGYTF. The variable domain in full, with the rest retrieved from reference TRBV11-2 and TRBJ1-2, is EAGVAQSPRYKIIEKRQSVAFWCNPISGHATLYWYQQILGQGPKLLIQFQNNGVVDDSQLPKDRFSAERLKGVDSTLKIQPAKLEDSAVYLCASSSPLRVKDSPYGYTFGSGTRLTVV.

The rearrangement links TRBV7-3 to TRBJ1-4; D unclear. V dropped 8 bases and J dropped 8 bases, with 12 bases sitting between them. The germline gives CDR1 SGHTA, CDR2 FQGTGA. CDR3 length: 12 residues. The CDR3: CASRRPIEKLFF. The CDR3 DNA sequence: TGTGCCAGCCGCCGGCCGATCGAAAAACTGTTTTTT.

The chain carries TRBV4-3 and TRBJ2-7; 8 bases align to TRBD2. CDR1 is LGHNA and CDR2 is YSLEER in the germline V gene. V shed 0 bases and J 2 bases; nucleotides not matched to a gene: 6. The CDR3 covers 16 residues. CDR3 sequence (DNA): TGCGCCAGCAGCCAAGATTGGCGGGAGGTCCCCTACGAGCAGTACTTC. Translation: CASSQDWREVPYEQYF.